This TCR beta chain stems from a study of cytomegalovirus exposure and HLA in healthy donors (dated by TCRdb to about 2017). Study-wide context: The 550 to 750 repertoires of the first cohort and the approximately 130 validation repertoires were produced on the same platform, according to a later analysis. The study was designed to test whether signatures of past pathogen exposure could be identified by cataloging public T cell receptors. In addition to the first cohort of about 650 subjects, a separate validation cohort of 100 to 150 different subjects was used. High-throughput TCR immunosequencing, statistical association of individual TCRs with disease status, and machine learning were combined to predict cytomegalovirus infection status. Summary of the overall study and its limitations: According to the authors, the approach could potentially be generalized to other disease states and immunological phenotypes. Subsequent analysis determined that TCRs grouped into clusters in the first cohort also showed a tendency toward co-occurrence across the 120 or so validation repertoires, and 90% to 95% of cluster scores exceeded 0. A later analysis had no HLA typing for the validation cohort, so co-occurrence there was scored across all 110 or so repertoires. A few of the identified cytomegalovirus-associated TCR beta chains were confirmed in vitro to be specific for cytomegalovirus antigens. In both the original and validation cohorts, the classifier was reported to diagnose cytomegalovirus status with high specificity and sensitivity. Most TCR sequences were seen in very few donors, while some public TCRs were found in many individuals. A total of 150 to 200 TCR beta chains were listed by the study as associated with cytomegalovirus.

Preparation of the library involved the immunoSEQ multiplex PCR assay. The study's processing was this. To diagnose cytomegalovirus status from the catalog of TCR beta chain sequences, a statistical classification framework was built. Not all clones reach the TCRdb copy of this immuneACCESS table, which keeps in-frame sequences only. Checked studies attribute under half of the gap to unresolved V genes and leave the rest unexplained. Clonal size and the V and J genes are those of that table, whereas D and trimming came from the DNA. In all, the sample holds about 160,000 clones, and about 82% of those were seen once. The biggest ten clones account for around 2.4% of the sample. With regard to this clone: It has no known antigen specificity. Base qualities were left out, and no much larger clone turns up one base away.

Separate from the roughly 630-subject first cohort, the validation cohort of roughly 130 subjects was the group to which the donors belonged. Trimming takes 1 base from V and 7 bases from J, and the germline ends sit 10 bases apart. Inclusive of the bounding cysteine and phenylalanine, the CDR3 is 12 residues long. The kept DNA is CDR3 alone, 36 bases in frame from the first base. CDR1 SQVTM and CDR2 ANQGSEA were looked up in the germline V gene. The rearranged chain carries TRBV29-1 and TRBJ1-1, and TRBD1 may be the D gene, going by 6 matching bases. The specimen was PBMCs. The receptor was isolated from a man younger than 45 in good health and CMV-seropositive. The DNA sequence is TGCAGCGTTGAAGGGACAGCACATGAAGCTTTCTTT. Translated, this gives CSVEGTAHEAFF.